The 6 T cell receptor beta chains below were found in one sample sequenced in a study of cytomegalovirus exposure and HLA in healthy donors. Primers included in the PCR were 60 Vbeta and 13 Jbeta primers. The table came from immunoSEQ multiplex PCR; TCRdb's copy has only in-frame clones and leaves some out. The data hold 150,000 to 200,000 clones, with 70% to 90% observed a single time. Material: PBMCs. The receptors here all came from a young woman in good health and CMV-seronegative.

The chain is built from TRBV27 and TRBJ2-7; the match to TRBD1 covers 7 bases. V gave up 2 bases and J gave up 6 bases; unmatched junction bases: 4. The CDR3 runs to 13 residues. The V gene's germline CDR1 is MNHEY and CDR2 SMNVEV (reference sequence). CDR3 sequence: CASSLGAGGEQYF. Written as DNA, the CDR3 is TGTGCCAGCAGTTTAGGGGCAGGGGGCGAGCAGTACTTC.

A few counts support this clone. V gene TRBV7-9 combines with J gene TRBJ1-1; D is undetermined. Germline lookup yields CDR1 SEHNR and CDR2 FQNEAQ (reference sequence). The CDR3 is 13 residues long. Trimming stripped 4 bases from V and 1 base from J, with 7 bases between. CDR3 DNA sequence: TGTGCCAGCAGCTACAGACAGAACACTGAAGCTTTCTTT. Translating it yields CASSYRQNTEAFF.

As concerns this clone: The conserved final phenylalanine or tryptophan is absent from the CDR3, which likely points to a read error. The V call is TRBV6-5, the J call TRBJ1-1; no clear D. Germline V gives CDR1 MNHEY, CDR2 SVGAGI. The CDR3 has 15 residues. V dropped 6 bases and J dropped 0 bases, with 14 bases sitting between them. This CDR3 is CASSLLAEMNTEAFL. CDR3 sequence (DNA): TGTGCCAGCAGCTTACTTGCGGAAATGAACACTGAAGCTTTCCTT.

The rearrangement links TRBV6-5 to TRBJ2-1; TRBD1 aligns across 9 bases. This CDR3 is built from 15 residues. The germline gives CDR1 MNHEY, CDR2 SVGAGI. The ends lost 6 bases at V and 5 bases at J; junction bases unmatched: 8. The CDR3 DNA sequence: TGTGCCAGCAGCAGAGGGACAGGGACTCACAATGAGCAGTTCTTC. Protein: CASSRGTGTHNEQFF.

This clone is a singleton in its sample. The chain joins TRBV5-1 to TRBJ1-3, with 7 bases identical to TRBD1. This CDR3 is built from 14 residues. Germline trimming cut 4 bases from V and 3 bases from J; bases unmatched to any gene: 4. In germline, CDR1 is SGHRS, CDR2 YFSETQ. CDR3 loop: CASSQGGVGNTIYF. Here the CDR3 DNA reads TGCGCCAGCAGCCAAGGGGGCGTTGGAAACACCATATATTTT.

The chain couples TRBV2 to TRBJ2-7; 9 bases fit TRBD2. Germline V gene sequence: CDR1 SNHLY, CDR2 FYNNEI. The V segment lost 6 bases and the J segment 5 bases; nucleotides outside the gene matches: 11. CDR3 length: 15 amino acids. The CDR3 here is CASSPGAGGPHEQYF. CDR3 DNA: TGTGCCAGCAGCCCAGGGGCGGGAGGGCCACACGAGCAGTACTTC.